These 18 T cell receptor beta chains share one sample of origin, sequenced in a study of cytomegalovirus exposure and HLA in healthy donors. Amplification used 60 Vbeta primers and 13 Jbeta primers. Using immunoSEQ multiplex PCR, the repertoire was profiled, and TCRdb retains in-frame clones only, with some absent. The sample lists some 140,000 clones; roughly three quarters were seen once. The source material was PBMCs. The origin of the receptors is a woman aged 60-75 years in good health and CMV-seronegative.

V gene TRBV28 combines with J gene TRBJ2-3; TRBD2 is a possible D gene (5 bases). The CDR3 covers 15 residues. Germline V gene sequence: CDR1 MDHEN, CDR2 SYDVKM. V lost 7 bases to trimming and J lost 1 base, with 15 bases between them. The CDR3 sequence: CASTPHGVGTDTQYF. The DNA for the CDR3 is TGTGCCAGCACCCCCCACGGGGTAGGCACAGATACGCAGTATTTT. Complete variable domain (other parts from reference TRBV28 and TRBJ2-3): DVKVTQSSRYLVKRTGEKVFLECVQDMDHENMFWYRQDPGLGLRLIYFSYDVKMKEKGDIPEGYSVSREKKERFSLILESASTNQTSMYLCASTPHGVGTDTQYFGPGTRLTVL.

The chain links TRBV2 to TRBJ2-3; no firm D call. V was shortened by 3 bases and J by 8 bases, with 9 bases between the two germline ends. Germline values: CDR1 SNHLY, CDR2 FYNNEI. The CDR3 length is 12 residues. The CDR3 bases are TGTGCCAGCAGTGAGTCTGTAGCTACGCAGTATTTT. As protein: CASSESVATQYF. The whole variable domain, remainder taken from reference TRBV2 and TRBJ2-3, is EPEVTQTPSHQVTQMGQEVILRCVPISNHLYFYWYRQILGQKVEFLVSFYNNEISEKSEIFDDQFSVERPDGSNFTLKIRSTKLEDSAMYFCASSESVATQYFGPGTRLTVL.

This rearrangement joins TRBV6-7 to TRBJ1-3; TRBD1 agrees at 8 bases. TRBV6-7 is identified as an open reading frame with a role that is uncertain. The ends lost 2 bases at V and 0 bases at J; junction bases unmatched: 6. The CDR3 has 17 residues. CDR3 in DNA: TGTGCCAGCAGTTACCTAGGACAGGGTTCCTCTGGAAACACCATATATTTT. Translation gives CASSYLGQGSSGNTIYF.

The chain links TRBV30 to TRBJ1-1; D gene uncertain. This CDR3 has 15 residues. V gave up 3 bases and J gave up 0 bases, with 14 bases separating them. Germline V gene sequence: CDR1 GTSNPN, CDR2 SVGIG (reference sequence). CDR3 sequence: CAWRNRRALNTEAFF. CDR3 in DNA: TGTGCCTGGAGAAACCGGAGGGCCCTGAACACTGAAGCTTTCTTT.

This clone appeared a few times. The chain is built from TRBV7-8 and TRBJ1-6; D gene unclear. V gave up 1 base and J gave up 14 bases, with 21 bases separating them. The germline V gene has CDR1 SGHVS and CDR2 FQNEAQ. The CDR3 is 16 amino acids. In DNA form, the CDR3 reads TGTGCCAGCAGCTTAGAAGCAAAAGTACTCGCCTCCTCCCTCCACTTT. Translated, it gives CASSLEAKVLASSLHF.

The chain joins TRBV7-9 to TRBJ2-7; 12 bases map to TRBD1. Germline CDR1 and CDR2: SEHNR and FQNEAQ (reference sequence). V lost 3 bases, J lost 3 bases, and 12 bases stayed unmatched. The CDR3 contains 18 residues. CDR3 coding DNA: TGTGCCAGCAGCTTTAGGATGGGGACAGGGGGCAGCGGCTACGAGCAGTACTTC. Translated, it gives CASSFRMGTGGSGYEQYF.

This clone was detected only once. The chain combines TRBV2 with TRBJ2-7; 8 nucleotides line up with TRBD2. CDR1 and CDR2 from the germline V gene are SNHLY and FYNNEI. The CDR3 contains 15 residues. Unmatched junction bases numbered 11, after V lost 9 bases and J lost 1 base. CDR3 in DNA: TGTGCCAGTCAAACGGGAGGGGCAAGGTCCTACGAGCAGTACTTC. Encoded protein: CASQTGGARSYEQYF.

V is TRBV10-1 and J is TRBJ2-1, with TRBD1 as a possible D gene (6 bases). This CDR3 contains 16 residues. Per germline, CDR1 WNHNN and CDR2 SYGVQD (reference sequence). Trimming left V 4 bases short and J 0 bases short, with 13 bases between. The CDR3 sequence: CASSGQVLSSYNEQFF. The CDR3 bases are TGCGCCAGCAGTGGACAGGTTCTGAGCTCCTACAATGAGCAGTTCTTC.

The V call is TRBV13, the J call TRBJ2-1; perhaps TRBD2 as D (6 bases). The CDR3 contains 12 residues. V dropped 5 bases and J dropped 10 bases, with 12 bases sitting between them. Germline V gene data show CDR1 as PRHDT and CDR2 as FYEKMQ (reference sequence). This CDR3 is CASSTGDGEQFF. The CDR3 DNA is TGTGCCAGCAGCACGGGGGATGGGGAGCAGTTCTTC.

This clone was counted only a few times. The chain has TRBV29-1 and TRBJ2-7; 9 bases agree with TRBD1. This CDR3 spans 15 amino acids. The J segment lost 0 bases and the V segment lost 0 bases, leaving 3 bases of the junction unmatched. The V gene's germline CDR1 is SQVTM and CDR2 ANQGSEA. The CDR3 nucleotides are TGCAGCGTTGAAGATAGGGGACAGGGCTCCTACGAGCAGTACTTC. Protein: CSVEDRGQGSYEQYF.

The chain couples TRBV7-3 to TRBJ1-1, with TRBD1 matching over 8 bases. The CDR3 extends over 14 amino acids. In germline, CDR1 is SGHTA, CDR2 FQGTGA. The junction had 1 base not matched to a gene; V was cut back by 3 bases and J by 1 base. In DNA, the CDR3 is TGTGCCAGCAGCTTTGGACAGGGGAACACTGAAGCTTTCTTT. Encoded protein: CASSFGQGNTEAFF.

The rearrangement joins TRBV5-1 to TRBJ2-3, with D hard to call. The CDR3 loop spans 11 amino acids. From germline, CDR1 is SGHRS and CDR2 YFSETQ. V was pared by 1 base and J by 5 bases, with 2 bases between. CDR3 sequence: CASSLRDTQYF. CDR3 DNA sequence: TGCGCCAGCAGCTTGCGAGATACGCAGTATTTT.

This clone was recorded a few times. The CDR3 nucleotides are TGTGCTAGTGGCTCCCCCGGGATGTCACAGGGCTACACCTTC. Its translation is CASGSPGMSQGYTF. The chain recombines TRBV12-5 with TRBJ1-2; D gene ambiguous. Looked up from germline, CDR1 is LGHNT and CDR2 is FRNRAP. This CDR3 spans 14 amino acids. V was pared by 6 bases and J by 8 bases, with 19 bases between.

The rearrangement joins TRBV7-9 to TRBJ1-1; weak D call: TRBD1 (6 bases). CDR1 and CDR2 (germline): SEHNR, FQNEAQ (reference sequence). The V end lost 1 base, the J end lost 2 bases, and 8 bases lay between the germline ends. CDR3 size: 14 residues. For the CDR3, the DNA is TGTGCCAGCAGCTTAGTCAGGGGAAACACTGAAGCTTTCTTT. Protein product: CASSLVRGNTEAFF.

The V gene is TRBV28, the J gene TRBJ1-3; D not resolved. The CDR3 loop spans 12 amino acids. V was cut by 7 bases and J by 3 bases, with 7 bases left in between. The germline CDR1 and CDR2 sequences are MDHEN and SYDVKM. DNA for the CDR3: TGTGCCAGCATCCTTTTTGGAAACACCATATATTTT. Protein product: CASILFGNTIYF.

The CDR3 loop reads CASSSTGIGWKAFF. For the CDR3, the DNA is TGTGCCAGCAGTTCCACAGGGATAGGGTGGAAAGCTTTCTTT. The chain has TRBV6-5 and TRBJ1-1; D is possibly TRBD1 (6 bases). This CDR3 is built from 14 residues. V lost 4 bases to trimming and J lost 9 bases, with 18 bases between them. Germline CDR1 MNHEY, CDR2 SVGAGI.

The rearrangement joins TRBV5-1 to TRBJ2-7; no definite D call. The CDR3 is made up of 14 amino acids. Germline CDR1 is SGHRS and CDR2 is YFSETQ. With 0 bases removed from V and 0 bases from J, the gap between germline ends came to 7 bases. This chain's CDR3 is CASSLVTDSYEQYF. DNA of the CDR3: TGCGCCAGCAGCTTGGTAACAGACTCCTACGAGCAGTACTTC.

The rearrangement links TRBV6-1 to TRBJ1-1, with D tentatively TRBD1 (5 bases). Per the germline V gene, CDR1 is MNHNS and CDR2 is SASEGT. V was clipped by 6 bases and J by 1 base, with 9 bases between them. The CDR3 contains 13 residues. In DNA form, the CDR3 reads TGTGCCAGCAGAGTTCAGGGGAACACTGAAGCTTTCTTT. Translation: CASRVQGNTEAFF.